The 21 T cell receptor beta chains below come from one sample, sequenced in a study of regulatory T cells in long-lasting Graves disease. Time point of the sample: newly diagnosed GD, antithyroid drugs for less than 3 months. PBMCs provided the RNA from which the TCR library was made. According to the study, TCR beta libraries were built with iRepertoire HTBI primers and CDR3-region Arm-PCR. TCRdb itself ran the multiplex PCR reads through MiXCR, one entry per CDR3 protein. The table lists some 500,000 distinct CDR3 sequences, around 15% of them singletons. The data also belong to a second study, concerning T cells in Graves' hyperthyroidism and ophthalmopathy.

The source material was peripheral blood mononuclear cells (PBMCs), sampled at new diagnosis, from a patient treated with antithyroid drugs. All receptors derive from a woman aged 35 to 59 with Graves disease.

This clonotype was recorded at least ten times. This sequence joins TRBV12-3 or TRBV12-4 and TRBJ2-3; 10 nucleotides agree with TRBD1. The CDR3 extends over 13 amino acids. After removal of 7 bases from V and 4 bases from J, the junction contained 2 bases not matched to a gene. The CDR3: CASTGQGADTQYF. Here the CDR3 DNA reads TGTGCCAGCACCGGACAGGGGGCAGATACGCAGTATTTT.

This clonotype was seen at least ten times. V is TRBV28 and J is TRBJ2-3; 7 nucleotides agree with TRBD1. The length of the CDR3 is 19 residues. V gave up 5 bases and J gave up 0 bases; unmatched junction bases: 17. CDR1 is MDHEN and CDR2 is SYDVKM in the germline V gene. Here the CDR3 DNA reads TGTGCCAGCAGTCAGGTAACGCCAGACCGGGACAGCAGCACAGATACGCAGTATTTT. Amino acids: CASSQVTPDRDSSTDTQYF.

The gene calls are TRBV6-2 or TRBV6-3 and TRBJ2-1; D is unclear. CDR3 size: 15 residues. CDR1 and CDR2 from the germline V gene are MNHEY and SVGEGT. V dropped 2 bases and J dropped 2 bases, with 10 bases sitting between them. The CDR3 sequence is CASSYRADPYNEQFF. The CDR3 DNA reads TGTGCCAGCAGTTACCGGGCGGACCCCTACAATGAGCAGTTCTTC.

This clonotype was counted ten times or more. In DNA form, the CDR3 reads TGTGCCAGCAGTTTTTCGGGACAGGTGTGGCCACCCCTCCACTTT. Translated: CASSFSGQVWPPLHF. The rearrangement joins TRBV28 to TRBJ1-6; TRBD1 agrees at 8 bases. The junction had 9 bases not matched to a gene; V was cut back by 3 bases and J by 11 bases. The length of the CDR3 is 15 residues. The germline CDR1 and CDR2 sequences are MDHEN and SYDVKM. The full variable domain, rest sourced from reference TRBV28 and TRBJ1-6, is DVKVTQSSRYLVKRTGEKVFLECVQDMDHENMFWYRQDPGLGLRLIYFSYDVKMKEKGDIPEGYSVSREKKERFSLILESASTNQTSMYLCASSFSGQVWPPLHFGNGTRLTVT.

This clonotype was recorded at least ten times. The gene calls are TRBV11-2 and TRBJ2-1; D not certain. Germline V gene lookup returns CDR1 SGHAT and CDR2 FQNNGV. The CDR3 contains 19 residues. V lost 5 bases and J lost 0, with 23 bases in between. The CDR3 reads CASSPVGRQLVGSYNEQFF. The CDR3 DNA reads as TGTGCCAGCAGCCCAGTAGGCCGGCAGTTAGTCGGCTCCTACAATGAGCAGTTCTTC.

This clonotype was found many times. The J gene is TRBJ1-4, the V gene TRBV18; D gene unclear. The V end lost 8 bases, the J end lost 0 bases, and 10 bases lay between the germline ends. Germline V CDR1 and CDR2: KGHSH, LQKENI. The CDR3 has 14 amino acids. The CDR3 nucleotides read TGTGCCAGCAGTTTAGGTGCAACTAATGAAAAACTGTTTTTT. This gives the protein CASSLGATNEKLFF.

The table lists this clonotype with many counts. The genes are TRBV30 and TRBJ2-7; tentatively, D is TRBD1 or TRBD2 (5 bases each). The ends were cut back, 0 bases at V and 6 bases at J, with 15 bases in the middle. CDR3 size: 14 residues. Germline-derived CDR1 and CDR2 are GTSNPN and SVGIG (reference sequence). The CDR3 reads CAWSVPAGTSEQYF. In DNA, the CDR3 is TGTGCCTGGAGTGTACCGGCAGGGACCTCCGAGCAGTACTTC.

This clonotype appeared a few times. The chain couples TRBV27 to TRBJ1-5; D is uncertain. V lost 2 bases and J lost 4, with 12 bases in between. Germline V gene data show CDR1 as MNHEY and CDR2 as SMNVEV (reference sequence). There are 15 residues in the CDR3. CDR3 sequence reads: CASSLVDGQNQPQHF. The CDR3 bases are TGTGCCAGCAGTTTAGTGGACGGTCAAAATCAGCCCCAGCATTTT.

Ten or more counts support this clonotype. This chain uses TRBV12-3 or TRBV12-4 with TRBJ1-1; TRBD1 agrees at 7 bases. This CDR3 is built from 13 residues. V shed 9 bases, J shed 2 bases, and the junction held 6 bases outside the gene matches. The CDR3 loop is CASGDSFNTEAFF. Written as DNA, the CDR3 is TGTGCCAGTGGGGACAGCTTTAACACTGAAGCTTTCTTT.

This clonotype was counted many times. V is TRBV3-1 and J is TRBJ2-7; no clear D. The CDR3 covers 13 residues. Germline CDR1 is LGHDT and CDR2 is YNNKEL (reference sequence). V lost 6 bases, J lost 7 bases, and 16 bases lay in between. This chain's CDR3 is CASSYTRQGEQYF. The CDR3 coding sequence is TGTGCCAGCAGTTACACCCGGCAAGGAGAGCAGTACTTC.

This clonotype was seen many times. The chain carries TRBV27 and TRBJ1-5, with a possible D match to TRBD1 (5 bases). Germline V CDR1 and CDR2: MNHEY, SMNVEV (reference sequence). The CDR3 contains 15 residues. V was shortened by 2 bases and J by 7 bases, with 15 bases between the two germline ends. CDR3 region: CASSLSIGSGQPQHF. For the CDR3, the DNA is TGTGCCAGCAGTTTAAGCATAGGGTCAGGGCAGCCCCAGCATTTT.

About this clonotype itself: Compared with germline, one end of the junction differs, possibly owing to a read error. V gene TRBV5-1 combines with J gene TRBJ2-3; D is perhaps TRBD1 (5 bases). This CDR3 comprises 15 residues. Germline V gene lookup returns CDR1 SGHRS and CDR2 YFSETQ. The CDR3: CASGLERNTLALQDF. DNA of the CDR3: TGCGCCAGCGGCTTGGAACGAAACACCCTCGCGTTACAGGATTTT.

As concerns this clonotype: Compared with germline, one end of the junction differs, possibly owing to a read error. The chain combines TRBV7-9 with TRBJ1-2, with D possibly matching TRBD1 (6 bases). In germline, CDR1 is SEHNR, CDR2 FQNEAQ (reference sequence). There are 12 residues in the CDR3. CDR3 nucleotide sequence: TGTGCCAGCACCTTAGCAGGGGAAGGCTACACCTTC. It yields the protein CASTLAGEGYTF.

This clonotype was detected ten times or more. This chain uses TRBV20-1 with TRBJ1-1, with unresolved D. Between the trimmed V and J ends, which lost 4 bases and 11 bases, there was a span of 23 bases. The CDR3 runs 14 residues. CDR1 is DFQATT and CDR2 is SNEGSKA in the germline V gene (reference sequence). In nucleotides, the CDR3 is TGCAGTGCTACACTGCCTTCTGGAGACTTCCGGGCTTTCTTT. It encodes CSATLPSGDFRAFF.

The sample holds a few counts of this clonotype. The chain has TRBV9 and TRBJ2-1; 8 bases map to TRBD1. There are 16 residues in the CDR3. The V segment lost 3 bases and the J segment 2 bases; nucleotides outside the gene matches: 7. Looked up from germline, CDR1 is SGDLS and CDR2 is YYNGEE. CDR3 sequence reads: CASSAVAGQAYNEQFF. The CDR3 DNA sequence: TGTGCCAGCAGCGCGGTTGCGGGACAGGCCTACAATGAGCAGTTCTTC.

Regarding this clonotype: One junction end does not reproduce the germline sequence, and a read error may be involved. The chain has TRBV28 and TRBJ2-7; 9 bases map to TRBD2. The CDR3 loop spans 15 amino acids. Germline V gene data show CDR1 as MDHEN and CDR2 as SYDVKM. The CDR3 region has the DNA TGTGCCAGCAATTTACAGGCGGGGGGGACCTACGAGCAGTACTTC. Translating gives CASNLQAGGTYEQYF.

This clonotype was found many times. V gene TRBV12-3 or TRBV12-4 combines with J gene TRBJ2-7; 7 bases line up with TRBD1. The CDR3 consists of 13 residues. Trimming took 5 bases from V and 2 from J; bases not matched to a gene: 3. CDR3 protein: CASSRDSPYEQYF. CDR3 coding DNA: TGTGCCAGCAGTCGGGACAGCCCCTACGAGCAGTACTTC.

This clonotype appeared many times. This chain connects TRBV7-3 to TRBJ1-1, with D perhaps TRBD1 (5 bases). Trimming stripped 6 bases from V and 1 base from J, with 18 bases between. Germline V gene data show CDR1 as SGHTA and CDR2 as FQGTGA. The CDR3 is 16 residues long. The CDR3, as DNA: TGTGCCAGCAGAACTTATTGGGGACCCGAGAACACTGAAGCTTTCTTT. It specifies CASRTYWGPENTEAFF.

This rearrangement joins TRBV11-1 to TRBJ2-7, with D perhaps TRBD1 (5 bases). The ends were cut back, 1 base at V and 2 bases at J, with 9 bases in the middle. CDR1 SGHAT and CDR2 FQDESV come from the germline V gene (reference sequence). This CDR3 is built from 14 residues. The CDR3 DNA follows: TGTGCCAGCAGCTTAGAGACAGTGACCTACGAGCAGTACTTC. Residues: CASSLETVTYEQYF.

The table lists this clonotype with a few counts. The chain employs TRBV29-1 and TRBJ2-5, with TRBD2 matching over 7 bases. Germline assignment: CDR1 SQVTM and CDR2 ANQGSEA. The CDR3 runs 11 residues. With 4 bases clipped from V and 12 bases from J, the junction kept 8 bases outside the gene matches. Written as DNA, the CDR3 is TGCAGCGTTGGGAGGGGAGGGGATGAGTACTTC. Translated, it gives CSVGRGGDEYF.

This clonotype was recorded many times. The V call is TRBV11-2, the J call TRBJ2-1; 9 bases map to TRBD1. This CDR3 contains 16 residues. Trimming cost V 5 bases and J 6 bases; bases outside gene matches: 11. Germline CDR1 and CDR2: SGHAT and FQNNGV. The CDR3 is CASSRAPQGATNEQFF. The CDR3, as DNA: TGTGCCAGCAGCCGAGCCCCACAGGGGGCCACCAATGAGCAGTTCTTC. Combining the CDR3 with reference TRBV11-2 and TRBJ2-1 gives the whole variable domain EAGVAQSPRYKIIEKRQSVAFWCNPISGHATLYWYQQILGQGPKLLIQFQNNGVVDDSQLPKDRFSAERLKGVDSTLKIQPAKLEDSAVYLCASSRAPQGATNEQFFGPGTRLTVL.